This T cell receptor (beta chain) originates from a study of cytomegalovirus exposure and HLA in healthy donors. The study ran its PCR with 60 Vbeta and 13 Jbeta primers. Produced via immunoSEQ multiplex PCR; TCRdb's table is partial and in-frame only. In the table there are fewer than 150,000 clones, 80% of which are singletons. Germline-derived CDR1 and CDR2 are SGHRS and YFSETQ. The CDR3 has 18 residues. With 0 bases removed from V and 0 bases from J, the gap between germline ends came to 16 bases. This chain joins TRBV5-1 and TRBJ1-5; possible D gene TRBD1, 5 bases. Sequencing was performed on PBMCs. This TCR was recovered from a man in his forties or fifties in good health and CMV-seronegative. The CDR3 region is CASSLAAGGFNSNQPQHF. The CDR3 DNA follows: TGCGCCAGCAGCTTGGCGGCCGGGGGATTCAATAGCAATCAGCCCCAGCATTTT.